This T cell receptor beta chain was identified during a study of technical replicates of blood from several donors (dated by TCRdb to 2017 to 2019). A note on this clone: Its antigen is unknown. No quality values exist for individual bases; no much larger clone is one base distant.

To prepare the library, the immunoSEQ multiplex PCR assay was applied. What TCRdb holds here is the immuneACCESS table cut down to in-frame rearrangements. Part of the clones is not present; checked against another copy, under half of the missing clones reflect an unresolved V gene, and the others are unexplained. The sample table holds tens of thousands of clones, of which just under 95% were seen once. Jointly, the top ten make up over 0.2% of the sample. Inclusive of the bounding cysteine and phenylalanine, the CDR3 is 14 residues long. The kept DNA is CDR3 alone, 42 bases in frame from the first base. The junction carries 11 bases between V and J, which are trimmed by 0 bases and 5 bases respectively. CDR1 SGHRS and CDR2 YFSETQ are derived from the germline V gene.

This receptor chain uses TRBV5-1 and TRBJ1-1; perhaps TRBD1 is the D gene, with 6 bases matching. Input material: T cells isolated from PBMCs. The clonotype comes from a human donor in good health. The DNA reads as follows: TGCGCCAGCAGCTTGGCTCGGACAGCAACTGAAGCTTTCTTT. Its protein reads: CASSLARTATEAFF.